Shown below are 22 T cell receptor beta chains from a single sample sequenced in a study of CD8 T cells in Susac syndrome. Random-hexamer reverse transcription was applied to about 0.45 to 1 ug RNA. MiXCR was run by TCRdb on the immunoSEQ multiplex PCR reads, yielding one entry per CDR3 protein. The sample has about 250,000 distinct CDR3 sequences, around 95% seen once. Sequenced sample: CD4+ T cells from PBMCs. The receptors here all came from a human donor with multiple sclerosis.

V is TRBV28 and J is TRBJ2-3, with 7 bases aligning to TRBD2. This CDR3 has 14 amino acids. V shed 6 bases and J 6 bases; nucleotides not matched to a gene: 9. Germline CDR1 reads MDHEN; CDR2 reads SYDVKM. The CDR3 nucleotides are TGTGCCAGCAGAAAGGTGGGGGGGAAGGATACGCAGTATTTT. Its protein product is CASRKVGGKDTQYF.

This chain connects TRBV19 to TRBJ1-2, with TRBD1 identical over 7 bases. The J segment lost 0 bases and the V segment lost 7 bases, leaving 8 bases of the junction unmatched. The CDR3 has 15 residues. Germline values: CDR1 LNHDA, CDR2 SQIVND (reference sequence). The CDR3: CASKNRDRANYGYTF. CDR3 bases: TGTGCCAGTAAGAACAGGGACAGAGCTAACTATGGCTACACCTTC.

V and J are TRBV7-3 and TRBJ1-6; 9 bases match TRBD1. Germline V gives CDR1 SGHTA, CDR2 FQGTGA. V dropped 0 bases and J dropped 10; count of bases not matched to a gene: 13. The CDR3 has 18 amino acids. The CDR3 DNA is TGTGCCAGCAGCTTAACGTTCGGTACGGGACAGGGTGGGTCACCCCTCCACTTT. Its protein product is CASSLTFGTGQGGSPLHF. Filled out from reference TRBV7-3 and TRBJ1-6, the complete variable domain reads GAGVSQTPSNKVTEKGKYVELRCDPISGHTALYWYRQSLGQGPEFLIYFQGTGAADDSGLPNDRFFAVRPEGSVSTLKIQRTERGDSAVYLCASSLTFGTGQGGSPLHFGNGTRLTVT.

This chain joins TRBV7-9 and TRBJ2-1; D is perhaps TRBD2 (6 bases). The CDR3 sequence is 15 residues long. Trimming removed 4 bases from V and 4 bases from J, with 14 bases in between. The germline V gene encodes CDR1 SEHNR and CDR2 FQNEAQ (reference sequence). CDR3 sequence reads: CASSSSRDGYNEQFF. The CDR3, as DNA: TGTGCCAGCAGCTCCTCGCGGGACGGTTACAATGAGCAGTTCTTC.

V and J are TRBV24-1 and TRBJ2-4; 14 nucleotides agree with TRBD2. The junction had 9 bases not matched to a gene; V was cut back by 4 bases and J by 8 bases. CDR1 KGHDR and CDR2 SFDVKD come from the germline V gene. The CDR3 has 17 amino acids. The CDR3 nucleotides are TGTGCCACCAGTGACCCCTCAGGACTAGCGGGAGGCGACATTCAGTACTTC. The encoded protein is CATSDPSGLAGGDIQYF.

The V gene is TRBV4-1, the J gene TRBJ1-4, with D unclear. From germline, CDR1 is MGHRA and CDR2 YSYEKL. Trimming cost V 0 bases and J 4 bases, with 6 bases left between them. CDR3 length: 14 amino acids. The CDR3 nucleotides are TGCGCCAGCAGCCAAGATCCGGGTAATGAAAAACTGTTTTTT. Translation gives CASSQDPGNEKLFF.

The gene calls are TRBV12-3 or TRBV12-4 and TRBJ1-2; no reliable D call. Trimming took 5 bases from V and 2 from J, leaving 6 bases between them. The CDR3 length is 12 residues. The CDR3 nucleotides are TGTGCCAGCAGTACACCCAACTATGGCTACACCTTC. As protein: CASSTPNYGYTF.

The V call is TRBV28, the J call TRBJ1-1, with 7 bases identical to TRBD1. Germline V gene data show CDR1 as MDHEN and CDR2 as SYDVKM. This CDR3 region has 14 residues. Losses at the gene ends were 3 bases for V and 5 bases for J; bases not matched to a gene: 6. The CDR3 DNA sequence: TGTGCCAGCAGTTTGACAGGGCGAGGAACTGAAGCTTTCTTT. It translates to CASSLTGRGTEAFF. Variable domain in full (rest from reference TRBV28 and TRBJ1-1): DVKVTQSSRYLVKRTGEKVFLECVQDMDHENMFWYRQDPGLGLRLIYFSYDVKMKEKGDIPEGYSVSREKKERFSLILESASTNQTSMYLCASSLTGRGTEAFFGQGTRLTVV.

The chain couples TRBV20-1 to TRBJ2-5, with 8 bases fitting TRBD2. V lost 1 base to trimming and J lost 5 bases; unmatched junction nucleotides: 3. CDR3 length: 13 residues. Germline values: CDR1 DFQATT, CDR2 SNEGSKA (reference sequence). CDR3: CSARGSGVETQYF. The DNA for the CDR3 is TGCAGTGCTAGAGGTAGCGGGGTCGAGACCCAGTACTTC.

This clonotype is a singleton in its sample. V and J are TRBV20-1 and TRBJ1-6, with unresolved D. Germline CDR1 and CDR2: DFQATT and SNEGSKA (reference sequence). The CDR3 length is 11 residues. V dropped 3 bases and J dropped 15 bases, with 12 bases sitting between them. Here the CDR3 reads CSASKPPLLHF. The DNA for the CDR3 is TGCAGTGCTAGTAAACCCCCGCTCCTCCACTTT.

In this sample, this clonotype turned up a few times. The V and J genes are TRBV6-1 and TRBJ2-2; tentatively, D is TRBD1 (6 bases). Germline V gene data show CDR1 as MNHNS and CDR2 as SASEGT. The V gene lost 5 bases and the J gene lost 7 bases, with 17 bases spanning the gap. The CDR3 sequence is 15 residues long. The CDR3: CASSPSRGRDGELFF. For the CDR3, the DNA is TGTGCCAGCAGTCCTTCAAGGGGGAGAGACGGGGAGCTGTTTTTT.

The V call is TRBV29-1, the J call TRBJ1-5; a possible D gene is TRBD1 (5 bases). This CDR3 contains 13 residues. Germline CDR1 is SQVTM and CDR2 is ANQGSEA. Trimming removed 6 bases at V and 0 bases at J, with 9 bases between. The DNA of the CDR3 is TGCAGCGTGGGAGGGGATAGCAATCAGCCCCAGCATTTT. Amino acids: CSVGGDSNQPQHF. The variable domain in full, with the rest retrieved from reference TRBV29-1 and TRBJ1-5, is SAVISQKPSRDICQRGTSLTIQCQVDSQVTMMFWYRQQPGQSLTLIATANQGSEATYESGFVIDKFPISRPNLTFSTLTVSNMSPEDSSIYLCSVGGDSNQPQHFGDGTRLSIL.

The CDR3 is CASSPGTVARPLHF. The CDR3 DNA follows: TGTGCCAGCAGCCCTGGGACGGTCGCCCGGCCCCTCCACTTT. J is TRBJ1-6 and V is TRBV5-4; TRBD1 might be the D (5 bases). Trimming took off 4 bases at V and 13 bases at J, with 18 bases between the two ends. This CDR3 spans 14 amino acids. The germline CDR1 and CDR2 sequences are SGHNT and YYREEE (reference sequence).

The chain combines TRBV5-4 with TRBJ2-3, with 10 bases that match TRBD2. The germline V gene encodes CDR1 SGHNT and CDR2 YYREEE (reference sequence). The V and J ends lost 0 bases and 3 bases, in that order; junction bases with no gene match: 4. CDR3 size: 16 residues. The CDR3 protein is CASSLDRLAGTDTQYF. The CDR3 DNA reads as TGTGCCAGCAGCTTGGATCGACTAGCGGGTACAGATACGCAGTATTTT.

V is TRBV4-2 and J is TRBJ1-1; D is unclear. Germline loops: CDR1 LGHNA, CDR2 YNFKEQ. The length of the CDR3 is 16 residues. With 5 bases removed from V and 1 base from J, the gap between germline ends came to 17 bases. The CDR3 sequence is CASSYTGIRSNTEAFF. The CDR3 nucleotides are TGTGCCAGCAGCTATACGGGGATTAGGTCGAACACTGAAGCTTTCTTT.

The gene calls are TRBV7-8 and TRBJ2-7; TRBD1 aligns across 9 bases. V lost 5 bases and J lost 3; bases outside the gene matches: 8. Germline V gene sequence: CDR1 SGHVS, CDR2 FQNEAQ. The CDR3 runs 15 residues. The CDR3 loop is CASSPSTGGGYEQYF. The CDR3 region has the DNA TGTGCCAGCAGCCCGAGCACAGGGGGCGGCTACGAGCAGTACTTC.

This clonotype was seen only once. The chain is built from TRBV3-1 and TRBJ2-7; possibly TRBD1 for D (6 bases). Germline CDR1 is LGHDT and CDR2 is YNNKEL (reference sequence). The CDR3 loop spans 16 amino acids. V was pared by 2 bases and J by 3 bases, with 17 bases between. CDR3 coding DNA: TGTGCCAGCAGCCAACTTGATCGGACAGCAAGCTACGAGCAGTACGTC. Translated: CASSQLDRTASYEQYV.

In nucleotides, the CDR3 is TGTGCCAGCAGTGAATATACGGCTTCCTATGGCTACACCTTC. Amino acids: CASSEYTASYGYTF. The rearrangement joins TRBV25-1 to TRBJ1-2; D unresolved. V lost 0 bases to trimming and J lost 4 bases, with 9 bases between them. The CDR3 length is 14 residues. Germline CDR1 reads MGHDK; CDR2 reads SYGVNS.

V gene TRBV5-1 combines with J gene TRBJ2-1; D is ambiguous. The CDR3 has 15 amino acids. V gave up 0 bases and J gave up 1 base, with 8 bases separating them. The germline CDR1 and CDR2 sequences are SGHRS and YFSETQ. CDR3 sequence reads: CASSLELSSYNEQFF. As DNA, the CDR3 is TGCGCCAGCAGCTTGGAGTTGAGTTCCTACAATGAGCAGTTCTTC.

This clonotype appeared a single time. The J gene is TRBJ1-1, the V gene TRBV30; D gene ambiguous. Germline CDR1 reads GTSNPN; CDR2 reads SVGIG (reference sequence). The CDR3 is 12 residues long. The V and J ends lost 1 base and 1 base respectively, with 4 bases between them. This CDR3 reads CAWSGQNTEAFF. The CDR3 DNA is TGTGCCTGGAGTGGGCAGAACACTGAAGCTTTCTTT.

The chain joins TRBV6-2 or TRBV6-3 to TRBJ1-5; 7 nucleotides agree with TRBD1. CDR3 length: 16 residues. Germline CDR1 is MNHEY and CDR2 is SVGEGT. V was pared by 5 bases and J by 5 bases, with 12 bases of the junction left unmatched. The CDR3 region is CASSRPDRQGHQPQHF. In DNA, the CDR3 is TGTGCCAGCAGTCGACCGGACAGGCAGGGTCATCAGCCCCAGCATTTT.

The chain uses TRBV20-1 and TRBJ2-5; maybe TRBD1 (7 bases). Trimming shortened V by 6 bases and J by 4 bases, and 15 bases separated the two germline ends. The CDR3 runs 13 residues. CDR1 DFQATT and CDR2 SNEGSKA come from the germline V gene (reference sequence). The CDR3 coding sequence is TGCAGTGCCCCCCAGGGGGGCAGAGAGACCCAGTACTTC. Protein: CSAPQGGRETQYF.